The clone carrying this T cell receptor (beta chain) was detected ten times or more. The antigen is not known. This entry belongs to a study of prognosis after radiotherapy for stage I lung cancer. Overall study: The study delivered radiotherapy as SBRT in 3 to 5 fractions, with a biologically effective dose of at least 100 Gy. Nobody among the patients got concurrent therapy with stereotactic body radiotherapy.

Notes on the study in general: It is unknown whether the expanded TCR clones recognize the tumor. It was in patients who developed distant metastases that Shannon entropy after stereotactic body radiation therapy was lower.

The V segment lost 6 bases and the J segment 4 bases; nucleotides outside the gene matches: 8. CDR1 SGHTA and CDR2 FQGNSA come from the germline V gene. The CDR3 length is 16 residues. It was by two-round multiplex PCR that TCR beta CDR3 was amplified from genomic DNA. With primers specific to each TRBV and TRBJ gene, the first-round PCR was performed. Each CDR3 protein is one row after TCRdb ran MiXCR on the multiplex PCR reads. The sample carries some 10,000 distinct CDR3 sequences, approximately 36% recorded once. The chain joins TRBV7-2 to TRBJ2-1, with 11 bases matching TRBD2. The starting material was PBMCs, obtained before or after stereotactic body radiation therapy (not recorded which). This TCR was sampled from a donor older than 45 with non-small cell lung cancer. In DNA form, the CDR3 reads TGTGCCAGCAGGTATCCGGGACTAGCGGCTTACAATGAGCAGTTCTTC. This sequence encodes CASRYPGLAAYNEQFF.